Listed here is a single TCR beta chain. Its antigen is undetermined. CD45RO-negative, CCR7-positively selected cells formed the naive CD8 fraction, excluding terminally differentiated effector memory CD45RA+ cells. Germline CDR1 and CDR2: SGHNT and YYREEE (reference sequence). V gave up 4 bases and J gave up 3 bases, with 8 bases separating them. The CDR3 runs 12 residues. The sample originates from a study of shared clonotypes between healthy human individuals. Regarding the study as a whole: The sampled material consisted only of blood, and tissue repertoires are likely to differ.

Sequencing was at deep level. Method: immunoSEQ multiplex PCR; TCRdb's copy keeps in-frame clones and lacks some. The sample shows 450,000 to 700,000 clones, less than 97% of them seen only once. The gene calls are TRBV5-4 and TRBJ2-7, with TRBD2 as a possible D gene (5 bases). This clonotype originated in a young woman in good health. What was sequenced was naive CD8+ T cells sorted from blood. Here the CDR3 reads CASSGRDYEQYF. The CDR3 DNA sequence: TGTGCCAGCAGCGGCCGGGACTACGAGCAGTACTTC.